One sample yielded the 21 T cell receptor beta chains listed below, sequenced in a study of blood T cell dynamics during melanoma immunotherapy. Sample time point: pre-treatment baseline. Libraries were prepared by immunoSEQ multiplex PCR; TCRdb keeps only in-frame clonotypes and omits some of them. The sample carries some 14,000 clones, around 84% recorded once. The source was blood, collected from a patient treated with checkpoint blockade. The receptor source for this set is a human donor with melanoma.

This clone was found once. The CDR3 DNA reads TGTGCCAGCAGCTCGACCTTAGGGGGTACTAACTATGGCTACACCTTC. Amino acids: CASSSTLGGTNYGYTF. The chain couples TRBV7-6 to TRBJ1-2; D perhaps matches TRBD1 (6 bases). V lost 4 bases and J 0 bases, leaving 15 bases between the germline ends. Germline values: CDR1 SGHVS, CDR2 FNYEAQ. This CDR3 region has 16 residues.

The chain recombines TRBV4-3 with TRBJ1-4; tentatively, D is TRBD1 (5 bases). Trimming left V 2 bases short and J 7 bases short, with 17 bases between. The CDR3 length is 16 residues. Germline V gene sequence: CDR1 LGHNA, CDR2 YSLEER. The CDR3 region has the DNA TGCGCCAGCAGCCAAAGTGGGGGGGGATTGGCTGAAAAACTGTTTTTT. It is translated as CASSQSGGGLAEKLFF.

This chain joins TRBV6-5 and TRBJ2-2, with 11 bases fitting TRBD1. Trimming cost V 5 bases and J 7 bases; bases outside gene matches: 6. Germline V gene lookup returns CDR1 MNHEY and CDR2 SVGAGI. The CDR3 length is 15 residues. The CDR3 DNA follows: TGTGCCAGCAGTCAGGACAGGGGGCTCGGCGGGGAGCTGTTTTTT. Protein sequence: CASSQDRGLGGELFF.

The chain links TRBV5-6 to TRBJ1-5; D unresolved. CDR1 is SGHDT and CDR2 is YYEEEE in the germline V gene. CDR3 length: 12 residues. V gave up 2 bases and J gave up 4 bases, with 4 bases separating them. The CDR3 sequence: CASSFVNQPQHF. The CDR3 nucleotides are TGTGCCAGCAGCTTCGTGAATCAGCCCCAGCATTTT.

This chain joins TRBV11-2 and TRBJ2-7; D gene unclear. The CDR3 has 14 amino acids. In germline, CDR1 is SGHAT, CDR2 FQNNGV. V lost 1 base to trimming and J lost 0 bases, with 7 bases between them. Here the CDR3 reads CASSLAGGSYEQYF. The CDR3 DNA follows: TGTGCCAGCAGCTTAGCGGGCGGCTCCTACGAGCAGTACTTC.

V gene TRBV19 combines with J gene TRBJ2-6, with D maybe TRBD1 (5 bases). Germline V lookup: CDR1 LNHDA, CDR2 SQIVND (reference sequence). V was trimmed by 10 bases and J by 2 bases, leaving 18 bases between them. This CDR3 spans 16 amino acids. CDR3: CATTQPTGTGANVLTF. CDR3 sequence (DNA): TGTGCCACTACCCAGCCTACAGGTACTGGGGCCAACGTCCTGACTTTC. Drawing the rest from reference TRBV19 and TRBJ2-6, the complete variable domain is DGGITQSPKYLFRKEGQNVTLSCEQNLNHDAMYWYRQDPGQGLRLIYYSQIVNDFQKGDIAEGYSVSREKKESFPLTVTSAQKNPTAFYLCATTQPTGTGANVLTFGAGSRLTVL.

The J gene is TRBJ2-2, the V gene TRBV7-6, with no clear D. With 5 bases removed from V and 5 bases from J, the gap between germline ends came to 6 bases. The germline V gene encodes CDR1 SGHVS and CDR2 FNYEAQ. This CDR3 is 12 amino acids long. The CDR3: CASSPRTGELFF. The DNA for the CDR3 is TGTGCCAGCAGCCCTCGGACCGGGGAGCTGTTTTTT.

The chain carries TRBV23-1 and TRBJ1-2, with a weak D call TRBD1 (5 bases). TRBV23-1 carries the ORF label, with uncertain function. The CDR3 has 15 residues. V was cut by 0 bases and J by 0 bases, with 8 bases left in between. The CDR3 region has the DNA TGCGCCAGCAGTCAATCTCGAGGGGCTAACTATGGCTACACCTTC. Encoded protein: CASSQSRGANYGYTF.

This clone was counted a single time. The chain carries TRBV29-1 and TRBJ2-1; 10 bases are a match to TRBD2. This CDR3 is built from 13 residues. Germline CDR1 is SQVTM and CDR2 is ANQGSEA. With 3 bases clipped from V and 10 bases from J, the junction kept 6 bases outside the gene matches. The CDR3 sequence: CSVDPSGGGEQFF. Written as DNA, the CDR3 is TGCAGCGTTGATCCTAGCGGGGGCGGGGAGCAGTTCTTC.

The gene calls are TRBV7-2 and TRBJ2-3; TRBD2 might be the D (6 bases). Germline V gives CDR1 SGHTA, CDR2 FQGNSA. This CDR3 is 14 amino acids long. V was cut by 5 bases and J by 0 bases, with 9 bases left in between. The CDR3 region is CASSPGTSTDTQYF. The CDR3 bases are TGTGCCAGCAGCCCAGGGACTAGCACAGATACGCAGTATTTT.

The CDR3 protein is CASTLSLTRGGAITSGELFF. The DNA of the CDR3 is TGTGCCAGTACTTTATCACTTACTCGCGGGGGGGCGATAACATCCGGGGAGCTGTTTTTT. The chain is built from TRBV2 and TRBJ2-2; TRBD2 agrees at 9 bases. The V gene's germline CDR1 is SNHLY and CDR2 FYNNEI. This CDR3 is built from 20 residues. Losses at the gene ends were 9 bases for V and 6 bases for J; bases not matched to a gene: 26. Full variable domain (remainder filled in from reference TRBV2 and TRBJ2-2): EPEVTQTPSHQVTQMGQEVILRCVPISNHLYFYWYRQILGQKVEFLVSFYNNEISEKSEIFDDQFSVERPDGSNFTLKIRSTKLEDSAMYFCASTLSLTRGGAITSGELFFGEGSRLTVL.

This clone was detected once. The CDR3 here is CASSYSGTRVEKLFF. The CDR3 nucleotides read TGTGCCAGCAGTTACTCTGGGACCCGCGTTGAAAAACTGTTTTTT. The chain joins TRBV6-6 to TRBJ1-4, with D maybe TRBD1 (5 bases). Trimming left V 0 bases short and J 7 bases short, with 12 bases between. The CDR3 has 15 amino acids. The V gene's germline CDR1 is MNHNY and CDR2 SVGAGI (reference sequence).

This chain links TRBV5-1 with TRBJ2-2; D perhaps matches TRBD2 (5 bases). The CDR3 covers 14 residues. The germline V gene encodes CDR1 SGHRS and CDR2 YFSETQ. Trimming took off 3 bases at V and 5 bases at J, with 11 bases between the two ends. In DNA, the CDR3 is TGCGCCAGCAGCTACCGGGAAGGAACCGGGGAGCTGTTTTTT. Protein: CASSYREGTGELFF.

A single count supports this clone. The chain links TRBV7-2 to TRBJ1-1; D is perhaps TRBD1 (5 bases). Germline-derived CDR1 and CDR2 are SGHTA and FQGNSA. Trimming cost V 5 bases and J 2 bases, with 12 bases left between them. The CDR3 contains 14 residues. The CDR3 nucleotides are TGTGCCAGCAGCCCCTCGGGACTTAACACTGAAGCTTTCTTT. The encoded protein is CASSPSGLNTEAFF.

This chain joins TRBV6-5 and TRBJ1-1; 8 nucleotides match TRBD1. Germline lookup yields CDR1 MNHEY and CDR2 SVGAGI. This CDR3 contains 15 residues. After removal of 10 bases from V and 4 bases from J, the junction contained 14 bases not matched to a gene. For the CDR3, the DNA is TGTGCCACCATGCGACAGGGGATGGGAAGCACTGAAGCTTTCTTT. Protein sequence: CATMRQGMGSTEAFF.

The rearrangement links TRBV4-2 to TRBJ2-1, with 9 bases fitting TRBD2. Germline V gene data show CDR1 as LGHNA and CDR2 as YNFKEQ. With 4 bases clipped from V and 5 bases from J, the junction kept 6 bases outside the gene matches. The CDR3 has 15 residues. Here the CDR3 reads CASSPLAGLNNEQFF. Here the CDR3 DNA reads TGTGCCAGCAGCCCCCTAGCGGGGCTCAACAATGAGCAGTTCTTC.

This chain connects TRBV6-1 to TRBJ1-1; no firm D call. Per germline, CDR1 MNHNS and CDR2 SASEGT. V was clipped by 1 base and J by 4 bases, with 10 bases between them. The CDR3 runs to 14 residues. CDR3 amino acids: CASSEVGLSTEAFF. In DNA form, the CDR3 reads TGTGCCAGCAGTGAAGTGGGGTTGAGCACTGAAGCTTTCTTT.

By share of the sample, this clone is medium-sized. This chain uses TRBV5-1 with TRBJ1-1; D is perhaps TRBD1 (5 bases). Germline lookup yields CDR1 SGHRS and CDR2 YFSETQ. The length of the CDR3 is 16 residues. Trimming pared 1 base from V and 1 base from J, leaving 14 bases between. The CDR3 DNA follows: TGCGCCAGCAGCTTGTCGGCAGGGTTGGCGAACACTGAAGCTTTCTTT. Amino acid sequence: CASSLSAGLANTEAFF. The whole variable domain, remainder taken from reference TRBV5-1 and TRBJ1-1, is KAGVTQTPRYLIKTRGQQVTLSCSPISGHRSVSWYQQTPGQGLQFLFEYFSETQRNKGNFPGRFSGRQFSNSRSEMNVSTLELGDSALYLCASSLSAGLANTEAFFGQGTRLTVV.

V gene TRBV6-6 combines with J gene TRBJ1-3, with unresolved D. The CDR3 loop spans 16 amino acids. The germline V and J ends were trimmed by 5 bases and 2 bases, with 16 bases remaining between them. Per germline, CDR1 MNHNY and CDR2 SVGAGI (reference sequence). CDR3 in DNA: TGTGCCAGCAGTACCCTGGGAGCCCGAACTGGAAACACCATATATTTT. Encoded protein: CASSTLGARTGNTIYF.

The V call is TRBV7-2, the J call TRBJ2-2; the D gene could be TRBD1 or TRBD2 (5 bases each). V gave up 4 bases and J gave up 4 bases, with 13 bases separating them. This CDR3 region has 15 residues. Germline lookup yields CDR1 SGHTA and CDR2 FQGNSA. CDR3 sequence reads: CASSSTGTGTGELFF. DNA of the CDR3: TGTGCCAGCAGCTCAACCGGGACGGGCACCGGGGAGCTGTTTTTT.

This chain uses TRBV5-4 with TRBJ2-3, with 7 bases matching TRBD1. This CDR3 region has 14 residues. Germline CDR1 and CDR2: SGHNT and YYREEE (reference sequence). V was pared by 4 bases and J by 2 bases, with 4 bases of the junction left unmatched. CDR3 bases: TGTGCCAGCAGCCAGGACAGGAACACAGATACGCAGTATTTT. As protein: CASSQDRNTDTQYF.